Listed here is a single TCR beta chain. This sample was taken from a study of blood T cell repertoires in COVID-19. Study-level information: The study drew acute and convalescent COVID-19 samples from the United States, Italy and Spain. T cells, B-cell-depleted T cells, or PBMCs supplied cDNA or gDNA.

Participants reported their clinical history, and cohort assignment relied on those reports. This CDR3 has 15 amino acids. V was trimmed by 0 bases and J by 11 bases, leaving 14 bases between them. Germline V gene lookup returns CDR1 LNHNV and CDR2 YYDKDF (reference sequence). As originally analysed: Amplifying reference gene primers gave estimates of nucleated cell counts. Data came from immunoSEQ multiplex PCR; TCRdb stores just in-frame clones and leaves some out. V, J and clone size were drawn from that table, and D and trimming were deduced from the DNA. This sample yields some 180,000 clones, of which about 88% are seen a single time; 20% to 25% belongs to the top ten.

The clonotype was recovered from a woman aged 40 to 50 in a cohort exposed to, infected with or recovered from COVID-19 (not recorded which). Sample: PBMCs or T cells enriched from blood (not recorded which). This rearrangement joins TRBV15 to TRBJ1-6; tentatively, D is TRBD1 (5 bases). CDR3 bases: TGTGCCACCAGCAGAGACCCCCAGGGTTCGGCACCCCTCCACTTT. Protein sequence: CATSRDPQGSAPLHF.